This T cell receptor beta chain was observed in a study of blood T cell repertoires in COVID-19. Study summary: Samples representing acute and convalescent COVID-19 were sourced from the United States, Italy and Spain.

While infection was still active, Seattle patients were enrolled and then followed longitudinally. The germline gives CDR1 SGHRS, CDR2 YFSETQ. The CDR3 contains 14 residues. Trimming took 3 bases from V and 4 from J; bases not matched to a gene: 4. Per the original methods: From reference gene primer amplification, estimates of nucleated cell counts were derived. Clones were read by immunoSEQ multiplex PCR, and TCRdb kept only the in-frame ones, dropping some. V and J calls and clone size are as listed in that table; D and trimming were resolved from the DNA. The sample lists 300,000 to 450,000 clones; approximately 87% were seen once.

The sequenced sample consisted of peripheral blood. This chain joins TRBV5-1 and TRBJ2-7; 10 bases line up with TRBD2. This TCR was recovered from a woman in her twenties or thirties with COVID-19, enrolled during active disease. DNA for the CDR3: TGCGCCAGCAGCTCTCCGGGACTAGCGTACGAGCAGTACTTC. Protein product: CASSSPGLAYEQYF. The variable domain in full, with the rest retrieved from reference TRBV5-1 and TRBJ2-7, is KAGVTQTPRYLIKTRGQQVTLSCSPISGHRSVSWYQQTPGQGLQFLFEYFSETQRNKGNFPGRFSGRQFSNSRSEMNVSTLELGDSALYLCASSSPGLAYEQYFGPGTRLTVT.